The clone carrying this T cell receptor beta chain occurred a few times. The sample is drawn from a study of shared clonotypes between healthy human individuals. Background on the study: CD4 naive and CD4 memory each took three plates per donor, while CD8 naive took two and CD8 memory one.

The table came from immunoSEQ multiplex PCR; TCRdb's copy has only in-frame clones and leaves some out. The top ten hold around 2% of the sample, which has about 680,000 clones, about three quarters seen once. This CDR3 comprises 15 residues. Germline-derived CDR1 and CDR2 are SGDLS and YYNGEE. V was clipped by 5 bases and J by 2 bases; unmatched bases: 6. The sample taken for sequencing was memory CD4+ T cells sorted from blood. Subset denoted: CD45RA-negative fraction. This TCR derives from a woman aged 25-40 years in good health. The rearrangement uses TRBV9 and TRBJ1-2; 10 bases fit TRBD1. The CDR3 sequence: CASSKTGGENYGYTF. CDR3 nucleotides: TGTGCCAGCAGTAAGACAGGGGGCGAAAACTATGGCTACACCTTC.